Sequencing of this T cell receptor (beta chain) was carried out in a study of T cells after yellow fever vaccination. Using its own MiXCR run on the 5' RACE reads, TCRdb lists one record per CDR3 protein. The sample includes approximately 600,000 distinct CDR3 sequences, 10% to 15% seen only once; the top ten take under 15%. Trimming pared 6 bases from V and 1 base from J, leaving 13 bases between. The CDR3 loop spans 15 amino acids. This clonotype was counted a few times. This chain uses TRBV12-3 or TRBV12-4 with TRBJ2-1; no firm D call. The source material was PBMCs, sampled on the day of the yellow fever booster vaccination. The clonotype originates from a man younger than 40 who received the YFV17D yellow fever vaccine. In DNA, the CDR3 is TGTGCCAGCAGAAGCAGCGTCCGGTCCTACAATGAGCAGTTCTTC. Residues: CASRSSVRSYNEQFF.